This T cell receptor (beta chain) was sequenced for a study of graft-versus-host responses after intestinal transplantation. Background on the study: Among the recipients, all got anti-thymocyte globulin induction and then tacrolimus and steroids for about three years.

Study findings and constraints: The marrow of recipients harbored GvH clones, and ileum or blood showed some of them first. Allografts of one patient group, those with graft-donor T cell macrochimerism, had high graft-versus-host to host-versus-graft clonal ratios.

In regard to this clone: The antigen remains undetermined.

Assay: immunoSEQ multiplex PCR; the TCRdb copy retains only in-frame clones and omits some. The data show more than 50,000 clones, 91% seen once. Sequenced here: PBMCs, sampled about 120 days after intestinal transplantation. The sequence came from a human patient who received an intestinal transplant, so some T cells may come from the graft donor.

The CDR3 region is CASSVEGGSVPETQYF. In DNA form, the CDR3 reads TGTGCCAGCAGCGTAGAGGGTGGCAGTGTACCGGAGACCCAGTACTTC. The genes are TRBV9 and TRBJ2-5, with D unresolved. The length of the CDR3 is 16 residues. From germline, CDR1 is SGDLS and CDR2 YYNGEE. V shed 0 bases and J shed 5 bases, with 17 bases lying between them.